What follows are 28 T cell receptor beta chains derived from one specimen sequenced in a study of blood T cell repertoires in COVID-19. The assay was immunoSEQ multiplex PCR, and TCRdb's table has in-frame clones only and misses some. The table includes approximately 200,000 clones, 85% to 90% detected once. Sequencing was performed on PBMCs or T cells enriched from blood (not recorded which). The receptors originated from a man aged 25-40 years who had recovered from COVID-19.

The chain carries TRBV11-2 and TRBJ2-6; 10 nucleotides align to TRBD2. The CDR3 is 17 amino acids. V lost 6 bases and J lost 4; bases outside the gene matches: 9. The germline CDR1 and CDR2 sequences are SGHAT and FQNNGV. CDR3 DNA: TGTGCCAGCAGACGGCTAGCGGGGGCTCCGGGGGCCAACGTCCTGACTTTC. Protein: CASRRLAGAPGANVLTF.

The rearrangement links TRBV10-3 to TRBJ2-3; 14 bases map to TRBD2. The germline V gene has CDR1 ENHRY and CDR2 SYGVKD. The V segment lost 6 bases and the J segment 3 bases; nucleotides outside the gene matches: 8. This CDR3 spans 17 amino acids. CDR3 residues: CAIRSPGLAGETDTQYF. In DNA, the CDR3 is TGTGCCATCAGGAGTCCGGGACTAGCGGGGGAGACAGATACGCAGTATTTT.

This clone was seen a few times. CDR3 in DNA: TGTGCCAGCACTACAGGGGGCGCAAATGGCTACACCTTC. It codes for CASTTGGANGYTF. The V and J genes are TRBV6-5 and TRBJ1-2; 9 bases match TRBD1. Losses at the gene ends were 7 bases for V and 6 bases for J; bases not matched to a gene: 6. The CDR3 extends over 13 amino acids. Germline CDR1 reads MNHEY; CDR2 reads SVGAGI.

The chain carries TRBV28 and TRBJ2-3; 7 bases are a match to TRBD2. The trim removed 3 bases at V and 10 bases at J, leaving 13 bases unmatched. Germline CDR1 is MDHEN and CDR2 is SYDVKM. The CDR3 has 15 amino acids. The CDR3 reads CASSLSASGTKAQYF. CDR3 in DNA: TGTGCCAGCAGTTTGTCAGCGTCCGGGACTAAAGCGCAGTATTTT.

V and J are TRBV3-1 (or the pseudogene TRBV3-2) and TRBJ1-6; possible D gene TRBD1, 6 bases. CDR3 size: 17 residues. Germline lookup yields CDR1 LGHDT and CDR2 YNNKEL (reference sequence). Deletions cut 0 bases from V and 2 bases from J, with 11 bases between. The CDR3 region is CASSQEGGETYNSPLHF. The CDR3 nucleotides are TGTGCCAGCAGCCAAGAAGGGGGAGAAACCTATAATTCACCCCTCCACTTT.

This clone turned up a few times. This sequence joins TRBV15 and TRBJ1-6; D is unclear. This CDR3 has 13 residues. Trimming stripped 0 bases from V and 9 bases from J, with 6 bases between. Per the germline V gene, CDR1 is LNHNV and CDR2 is YYDKDF (reference sequence). Written as DNA, the CDR3 is TGTGCCACCAGCAGAGATAACGGTTCACCCCTCCACTTT. Its translation is CATSRDNGSPLHF.

The CDR3 sequence: CASSPRPLNEQFF. CDR3 nucleotide sequence: TGTGCCAGCAGCCCGCGCCCGCTCAATGAGCAGTTCTTC. The rearrangement links TRBV7-9 to TRBJ2-1, with D uncertain. Looked up from germline, CDR1 is SEHNR and CDR2 is FQNEAQ (reference sequence). V gave up 5 bases and J gave up 6 bases, with 11 bases separating them. This CDR3 comprises 13 residues.

This CDR3 is CASSYGQGNIQYF. The DNA of the CDR3 is TGTGCCAGCAGCTACGGACAGGGAAACATTCAGTACTTC. The chain joins TRBV11-3 to TRBJ2-4; 8 positions agree with TRBD1. V was pared by 4 bases and J by 6 bases, with 2 bases of the junction left unmatched. Looked up from germline, CDR1 is SGHNT and CDR2 is YENEEA. This CDR3 has 13 amino acids.

The V and J genes are TRBV7-9 and TRBJ1-4; D ambiguous. The CDR3 sequence is 16 residues long. Per the germline V gene, CDR1 is SEHNR and CDR2 is FQNEAQ (reference sequence). V shed 5 bases and J shed 8 bases, with 21 bases lying between them. The CDR3 nucleotides are TGTGCCAGCAGCCAGGCAACCGACCCGAATTTAGAAAAACTGTTTTTT. This gives the protein CASSQATDPNLEKLFF.

The V call is TRBV7-2, the J call TRBJ2-5; 7 bases fit TRBD2. From germline, CDR1 is SGHTA and CDR2 FQGNSA. V shed 1 base and J 6 bases; nucleotides not matched to a gene: 8. The CDR3 extends over 15 amino acids. CDR3 protein: CASSLGGTGGKTQYF. The CDR3 DNA reads as TGTGCCAGCAGCTTAGGGGGTACGGGGGGTAAGACCCAGTACTTC.

The CDR3 DNA reads as TGTGCCAGCAGCTCGAGACAGGGACGGGGTGGCGGGGAGCTGTTTTTT. This gives the protein CASSSRQGRGGGELFF. The V gene is TRBV7-2, the J gene TRBJ2-2; 7 bases fit TRBD1. The junction had 12 bases not matched to a gene; V was cut back by 4 bases and J by 7 bases. The CDR3 has 16 residues. The V gene's germline CDR1 is SGHTA and CDR2 FQGNSA.

The chain joins TRBV10-2 to TRBJ1-2; D ambiguous. The CDR3 length is 13 residues. Germline values: CDR1 WSHSY, CDR2 SAAADI. V lost 2 bases to trimming and J lost 1 base, with 5 bases between them. CDR3 region: CASSEASNYGYTF. The CDR3 DNA reads TGCGCCAGCAGTGAGGCCAGTAACTATGGCTACACCTTC.

The chain links TRBV5-1 to TRBJ2-7, with D possibly matching TRBD1 (5 bases). The CDR3 spans 13 residues. With 4 bases removed from V and 2 bases from J, the gap between germline ends came to 10 bases. Germline CDR1 and CDR2: SGHRS and YFSETQ. CDR3 residues: CASSIAGTYEQYF. In DNA form, the CDR3 reads TGCGCCAGCAGCATCGCAGGGACCTACGAGCAGTACTTC.

V and J are TRBV28 and TRBJ2-1, with D possibly TRBD2 on 6 matching bases. The CDR3 runs to 20 residues. Germline loops: CDR1 MDHEN, CDR2 SYDVKM. Trimming removed 3 bases at V and 5 bases at J, with 29 bases between. The CDR3 DNA sequence: TGTGCCAGCAGTTTTTGGACCGGGAGCGCCCCAACAAGAACAAACAATGAGCAGTTCTTC. Protein: CASSFWTGSAPTRTNNEQFF.

The chain recombines TRBV5-1 with TRBJ2-2; D is perhaps TRBD2 (5 bases). V dropped 4 bases and J dropped 7 bases, with 20 bases sitting between them. This CDR3 has 16 amino acids. Germline values: CDR1 SGHRS, CDR2 YFSETQ. CDR3 nucleotide sequence: TGCGCCAGCAGCCCCAATCGGGGAATCGGAGGCGGGGAGCTGTTTTTT. This codes for CASSPNRGIGGGELFF.

This clone has a single count. The chain has TRBV3-1 (or the pseudogene TRBV3-2) and TRBJ2-3; unclear D gene. Germline V gene lookup returns CDR1 LGHDT and CDR2 YNNKEL (reference sequence). The CDR3 has 15 residues. The V end lost 0 bases, the J end lost 0 bases, and 7 bases lay between the germline ends. The CDR3: CASSQEGRSTDTQYF. CDR3 nucleotides: TGTGCCAGCAGCCAAGAGGGCAGGAGCACAGATACGCAGTATTTT.

V gene TRBV27 combines with J gene TRBJ1-2, with TRBD1 as a possible D gene (5 bases). The germline CDR1 and CDR2 sequences are MNHEY and SMNVEV (reference sequence). V was pared by 8 bases and J by 1 base, with 11 bases between. This CDR3 is built from 13 residues. The CDR3 loop reads CASGIQVNYGYTF. The CDR3 DNA reads TGTGCCAGCGGAATACAGGTTAACTATGGCTACACCTTC.

The rearrangement joins TRBV3-1 (or the pseudogene TRBV3-2) to TRBJ1-4; 7 positions agree with TRBD1. The CDR3 runs to 19 residues. CDR1 is LGHDT, CDR2 YNNKEL, per germline (reference sequence). J was trimmed by 0 bases and V by 4 bases; bases with no gene match: 14. Written as DNA, the CDR3 is TGTGCCAGCAGCCCCAGGGACAGCGGCTCCCATCCAACTAATGAAAAACTGTTTTTT. It codes for CASSPRDSGSHPTNEKLFF.

The chain is built from TRBV30 and TRBJ2-7; D gene ambiguous. The CDR3 has 12 amino acids. The V gene lost 1 base and the J gene lost 1 base, with 5 bases spanning the gap. CDR1 and CDR2 (germline): GTSNPN, SVGIG (reference sequence). The CDR3 loop is CAWSELSYEQYF. The CDR3 DNA is TGTGCCTGGAGTGAGCTTTCCTACGAGCAGTACTTC.

Concerning this clone itself: The same CDR3 can be traced to other DNA sequences in this sample. The genes are TRBV7-2 and TRBJ1-5; D call uncertain. Germline CDR1 SGHTA, CDR2 FQGNSA. V was trimmed by 0 bases and J by 4 bases, leaving 10 bases between them. The CDR3 sequence is 15 residues long. The CDR3 DNA reads as TGTGCCAGCAGCTTAGCGGCGGGGTCGAATCAGCCCCAGCATTTT. This sequence encodes CASSLAAGSNQPQHF.

This clone was seen only a few times. The junction departs from the called germline gene at one end, perhaps through a read error. In nucleotides, the CDR3 is TGTGCTAGCAGTGCCGGGACAGCTTCCTACGAGCAGTACTTC. Protein: CASSAGTASYEQYF. The J gene is TRBJ2-7, the V gene TRBV7-7; TRBD1 matches at 7 bases. This CDR3 comprises 14 residues. Germline values: CDR1 SSHAT, CDR2 FNYEAQ (reference sequence).

This clone was picked up a small number of times. The CDR3 loop reads CASRDRGDEKLFF. The CDR3 DNA reads as TGTGCCAGCCGGGACCGCGGGGATGAAAAACTGTTTTTT. This chain connects TRBV25-1 to TRBJ1-4; a possible D gene is TRBD1 (5 bases). CDR3 size: 13 residues. Germline V CDR1 and CDR2: MGHDK, SYGVNS. V was pared by 8 bases and J by 6 bases, with 13 bases between.

The rearrangement links TRBV9 to TRBJ2-3, with D hard to call. This CDR3 is 11 amino acids long. V was cut by 3 bases and J by 5 bases, with 4 bases left in between. Germline lookup yields CDR1 SGDLS and CDR2 YYNGEE. Written as DNA, the CDR3 is TGTGCCAGCAGCGCATTAGATACGCAGTATTTT. Translated, it gives CASSALDTQYF.

The chain combines TRBV7-2 with TRBJ2-5; D is possibly TRBD1 (6 bases). The germline V and J ends were trimmed by 5 bases and 7 bases, with 20 bases remaining between them. The CDR3 consists of 15 residues. Looked up from germline, CDR1 is SGHTA and CDR2 is FQGNSA. The CDR3 sequence is CASSPGQVRGTTQYF. The CDR3 coding sequence is TGTGCCAGCAGCCCGGGTCAGGTGAGGGGGACGACCCAGTACTTC. Full variable domain (remainder filled in from reference TRBV7-2 and TRBJ2-5): GAGVSQSPSNKVTEKGKDVELRCDPISGHTALYWYRQSLGQGLEFLIYFQGNSAPDKSGLPSDRFSAERTGGSVSTLTIQRTQQEDSAVYLCASSPGQVRGTTQYFGPGTRLLVL.

This CDR3 reads CARSLARGGVNEQYF. DNA for the CDR3: TGTGCCAGAAGCTTAGCGAGGGGGGGCGTAAACGAGCAGTACTTC. The chain couples TRBV7-5 to TRBJ2-7; the DNA was not used to check the table's D call, TRBD2. TRBV7-5 is designated a pseudogene. The CDR3 loop spans 15 amino acids.

V usage is TRBV5-1 and J usage is TRBJ1-1; 9 bases are a match to TRBD1. The CDR3 has 14 residues. With 1 base clipped from V and 3 bases from J, the junction kept 1 base outside the gene matches. Per germline, CDR1 SGHRS and CDR2 YFSETQ. The CDR3 protein is CASSLRQGDTEAFF. In DNA, the CDR3 is TGCGCCAGCAGCTTGCGACAGGGGGACACTGAAGCTTTCTTT.

The J gene is TRBJ2-3, the V gene TRBV5-8; D remains ambiguous. The CDR3 runs 12 residues. Between the trimmed V and J ends, which lost 0 bases and 9 bases, there was a span of 8 bases. Germline CDR1 SGHTS, CDR2 YDEGEE. CDR3 nucleotides: TGTGCCAGCAGCTTGGCGGCGGCCACGCAGTATTTT. Encoded protein: CASSLAAATQYF.

The chain has TRBV3-1 (or the pseudogene TRBV3-2) and TRBJ1-2; 7 positions agree with TRBD1. Looked up from germline, CDR1 is LGHDT and CDR2 is YNNKEL (reference sequence). The CDR3 sequence is 16 residues long. The trim removed 3 bases at V and 8 bases at J, leaving 15 bases unmatched. CDR3 in DNA: TGTGCCAGCAGCCAGCTAGGGGGCGGGACATTACGCGGCTACACCTTC. This translates into CASSQLGGGTLRGYTF.